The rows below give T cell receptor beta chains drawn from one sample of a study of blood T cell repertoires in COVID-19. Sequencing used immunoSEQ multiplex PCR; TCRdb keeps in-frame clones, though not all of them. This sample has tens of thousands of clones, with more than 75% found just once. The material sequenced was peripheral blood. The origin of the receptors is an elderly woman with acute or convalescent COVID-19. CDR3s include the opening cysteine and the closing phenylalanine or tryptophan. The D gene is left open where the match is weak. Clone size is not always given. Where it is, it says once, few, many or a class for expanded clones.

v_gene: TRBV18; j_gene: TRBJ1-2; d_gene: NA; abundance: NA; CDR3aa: CASSPRDRAYTF; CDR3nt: TGTGCCAGCTCACCCCGAGACAGAGCATACACCTTC
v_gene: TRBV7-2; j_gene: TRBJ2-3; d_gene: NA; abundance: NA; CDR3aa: CASSLGQAQYF; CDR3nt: TGTGCCAGCAGCTTAGGACAGGCGCAGTATTTT
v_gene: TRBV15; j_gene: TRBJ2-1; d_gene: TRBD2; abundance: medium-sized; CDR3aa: CATSRDRRLAVTNEQFF; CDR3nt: TGTGCCACCAGCAGAGATCGGAGGCTAGCGGTAACGAATGAGCAGTTCTTC
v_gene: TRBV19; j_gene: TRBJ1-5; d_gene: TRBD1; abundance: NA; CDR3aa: CASSISAGGEAQHF; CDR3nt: TGTGCCAGTAGTATCTCGGCAGGGGGTGAGGCCCAGCATTTT
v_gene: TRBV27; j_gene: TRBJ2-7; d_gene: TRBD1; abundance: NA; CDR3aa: CASSPRNRGVYEQYF; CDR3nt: TGTGCCAGCAGTCCTCGCAACAGGGGTGTGTACGAGCAGTACTTC
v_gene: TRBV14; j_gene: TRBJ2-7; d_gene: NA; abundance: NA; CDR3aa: CASSQDFQGQHEQYF; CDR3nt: TGTGCCAGCAGCCAAGACTTCCAGGGGCAGCACGAGCAGTACTTC
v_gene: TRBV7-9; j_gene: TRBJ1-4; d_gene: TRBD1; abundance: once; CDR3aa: CASSLDPGQGYEKLFF; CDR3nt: TGTGCCAGCAGCCTAGATCCGGGACAGGGGTATGAAAAACTGTTTTTT
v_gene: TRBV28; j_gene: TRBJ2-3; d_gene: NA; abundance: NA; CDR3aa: CASRRGGASGTDTQYF; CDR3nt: TGTGCCAGCAGGCGAGGCGGAGCTAGCGGCACAGATACGCAGTATTTT
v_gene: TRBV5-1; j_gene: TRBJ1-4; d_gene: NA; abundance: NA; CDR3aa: CASSSTGGNEKLFF; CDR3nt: TGCGCCAGCAGCTCAACGGGTGGGAATGAAAAACTGTTTTTT
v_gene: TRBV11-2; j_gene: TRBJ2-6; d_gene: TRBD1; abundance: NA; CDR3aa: CASSRDRAGANVLTF; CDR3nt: TGTGCCAGCAGCCGTGACAGGGCTGGGGCCAACGTCCTGACTTTC
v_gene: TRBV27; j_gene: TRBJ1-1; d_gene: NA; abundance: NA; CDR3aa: CASSKDWNTEAFF; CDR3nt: TGTGCCAGCAGTAAAGACTGGAACACTGAAGCTTTCTTT
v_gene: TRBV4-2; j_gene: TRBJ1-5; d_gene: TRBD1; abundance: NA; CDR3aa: CASSRATGGRSNQPQHF; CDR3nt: TGTGCCAGCAGCCGCGCGACAGGGGGCAGGAGCAATCAGCCCCAGCATTTT
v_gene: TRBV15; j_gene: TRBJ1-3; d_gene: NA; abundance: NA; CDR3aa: CATSQGQSGNTIYF; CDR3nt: TGTGCCACCAGTCAAGGACAGTCTGGAAACACCATATATTTT
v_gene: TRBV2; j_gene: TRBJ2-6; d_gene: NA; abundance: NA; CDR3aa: CASSGSVSSGANVLTF; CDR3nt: TGTGCCAGCAGTGGGAGCGTTAGCTCTGGGGCCAACGTCCTGACTTTC
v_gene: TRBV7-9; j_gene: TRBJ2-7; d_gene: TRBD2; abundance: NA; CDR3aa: CASSFGLAGPSYEQYF; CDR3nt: TGTGCCAGCAGCTTTGGACTAGCGGGCCCCTCCTACGAGCAGTACTTC
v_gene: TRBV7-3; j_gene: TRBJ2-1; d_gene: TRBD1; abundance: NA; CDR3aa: CASSFGGTGENNEQFF; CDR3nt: TGTGCCAGCAGCTTTGGGGGGACAGGGGAGAACAATGAGCAGTTCTTC
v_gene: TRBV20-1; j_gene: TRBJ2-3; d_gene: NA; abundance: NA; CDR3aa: CSARVKDTQYF; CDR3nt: TGCAGTGCTAGAGTTAAAGATACGCAGTATTTT
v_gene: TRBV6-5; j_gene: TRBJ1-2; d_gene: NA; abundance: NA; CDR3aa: CASRGGGLANYGYTF; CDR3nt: TGTGCCAGCAGGGGAGGGGGTCTTGCTAACTATGGCTACACCTTC
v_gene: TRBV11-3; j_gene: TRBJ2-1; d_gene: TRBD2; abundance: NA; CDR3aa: CASSLDSGKRGGNEQFF; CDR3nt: TGTGCCAGCAGCTTAGATAGCGGGAAGCGGGGTGGTAATGAGCAGTTCTTC
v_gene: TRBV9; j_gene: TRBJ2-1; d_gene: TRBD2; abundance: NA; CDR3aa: CASSVVSGGNNEQFF; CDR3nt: TGTGCCAGCAGCGTAGTTAGCGGGGGGAACAATGAGCAGTTCTTC
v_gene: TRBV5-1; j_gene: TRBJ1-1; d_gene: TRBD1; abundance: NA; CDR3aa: CASSSGTGNTEAFF; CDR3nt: TGCGCCAGCAGCTCAGGGACAGGGAACACTGAAGCTTTCTTT
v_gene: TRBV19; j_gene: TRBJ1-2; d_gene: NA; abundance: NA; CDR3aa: CASSPGEGRTYGYTF; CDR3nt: TGTGCCAGTAGTCCCGGGGAGGGGCGAACCTATGGCTACACCTTC